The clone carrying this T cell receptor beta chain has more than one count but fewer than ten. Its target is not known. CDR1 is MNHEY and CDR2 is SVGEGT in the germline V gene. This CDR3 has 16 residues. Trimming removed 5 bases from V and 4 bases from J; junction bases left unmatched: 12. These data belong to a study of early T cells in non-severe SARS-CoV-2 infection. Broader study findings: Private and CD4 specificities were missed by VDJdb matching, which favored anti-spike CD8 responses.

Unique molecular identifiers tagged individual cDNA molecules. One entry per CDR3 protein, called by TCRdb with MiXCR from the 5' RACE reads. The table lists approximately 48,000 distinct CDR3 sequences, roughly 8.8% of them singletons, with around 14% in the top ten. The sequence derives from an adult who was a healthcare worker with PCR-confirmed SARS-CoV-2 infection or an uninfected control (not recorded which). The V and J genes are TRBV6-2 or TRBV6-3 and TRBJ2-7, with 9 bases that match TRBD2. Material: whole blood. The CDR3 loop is CASSTSGSGRSYEQYF. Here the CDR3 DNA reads TGTGCCAGCAGTACCTCCGGGAGCGGGAGGAGTTACGAGCAGTACTTC.